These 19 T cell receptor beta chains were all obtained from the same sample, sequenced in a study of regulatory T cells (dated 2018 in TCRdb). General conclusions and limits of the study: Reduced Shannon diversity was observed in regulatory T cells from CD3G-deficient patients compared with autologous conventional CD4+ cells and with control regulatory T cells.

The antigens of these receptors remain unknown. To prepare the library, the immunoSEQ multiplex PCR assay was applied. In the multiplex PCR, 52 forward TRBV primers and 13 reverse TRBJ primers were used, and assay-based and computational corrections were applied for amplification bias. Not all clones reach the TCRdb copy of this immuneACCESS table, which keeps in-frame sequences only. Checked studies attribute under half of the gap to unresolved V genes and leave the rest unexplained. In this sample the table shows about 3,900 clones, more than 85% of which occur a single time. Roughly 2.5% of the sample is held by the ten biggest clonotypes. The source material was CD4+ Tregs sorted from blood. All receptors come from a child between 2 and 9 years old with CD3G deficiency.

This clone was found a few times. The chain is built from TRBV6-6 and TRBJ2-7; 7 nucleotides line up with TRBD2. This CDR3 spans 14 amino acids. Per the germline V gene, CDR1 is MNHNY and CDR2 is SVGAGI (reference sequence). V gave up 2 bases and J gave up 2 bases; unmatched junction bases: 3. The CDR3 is CASSYGGGPYEQYF. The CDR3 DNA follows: TGTGCCAGCAGTTACGGGGGAGGGCCCTACGAGCAGTACTTC.

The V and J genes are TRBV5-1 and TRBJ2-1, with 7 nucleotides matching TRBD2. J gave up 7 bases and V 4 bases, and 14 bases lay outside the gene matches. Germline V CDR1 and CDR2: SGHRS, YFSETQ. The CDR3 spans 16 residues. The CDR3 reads CASSIGAGEWRNEQFF. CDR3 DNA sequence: TGCGCCAGCAGCATAGGGGCGGGAGAATGGCGGAATGAGCAGTTCTTC. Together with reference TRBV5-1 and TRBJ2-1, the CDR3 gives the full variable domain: KAGVTQTPRYLIKTRGQQVTLSCSPISGHRSVSWYQQTPGQGLQFLFEYFSETQRNKGNFPGRFSGRQFSNSRSEMNVSTLELGDSALYLCASSIGAGEWRNEQFFGPGTRLTVL.

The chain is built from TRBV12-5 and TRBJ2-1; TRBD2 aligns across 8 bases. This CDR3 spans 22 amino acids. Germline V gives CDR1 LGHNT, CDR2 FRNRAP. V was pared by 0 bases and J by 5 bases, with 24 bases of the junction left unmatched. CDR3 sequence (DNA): TGTGCTAGTGGTTTGGTACCTGGAGGGCTAGCGGGTGTAACGGGCTATAACAATGAGCAGTTCTTC. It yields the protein CASGLVPGGLAGVTGYNNEQFF.

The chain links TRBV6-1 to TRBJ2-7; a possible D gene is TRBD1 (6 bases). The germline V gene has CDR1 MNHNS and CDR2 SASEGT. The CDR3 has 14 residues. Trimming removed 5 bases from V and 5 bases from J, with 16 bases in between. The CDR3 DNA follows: TGTGCCAGCAGTCCCGGGACAATCATCAACGAGCAGTACTTC. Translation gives CASSPGTIINEQYF.

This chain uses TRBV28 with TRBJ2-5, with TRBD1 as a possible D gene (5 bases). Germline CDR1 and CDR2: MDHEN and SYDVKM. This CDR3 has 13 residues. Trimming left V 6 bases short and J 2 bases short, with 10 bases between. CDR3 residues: CASRPDRQETQYF. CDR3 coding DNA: TGTGCCAGCAGACCCGACAGACAAGAGACCCAGTACTTC.

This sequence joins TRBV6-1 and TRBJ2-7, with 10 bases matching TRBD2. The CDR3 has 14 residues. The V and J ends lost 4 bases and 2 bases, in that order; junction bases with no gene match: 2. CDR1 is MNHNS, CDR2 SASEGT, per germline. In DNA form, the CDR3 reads TGTGCCAGCAGTGCTGGGACTAGCGCCTACGAGCAGTACTTC. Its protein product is CASSAGTSAYEQYF.

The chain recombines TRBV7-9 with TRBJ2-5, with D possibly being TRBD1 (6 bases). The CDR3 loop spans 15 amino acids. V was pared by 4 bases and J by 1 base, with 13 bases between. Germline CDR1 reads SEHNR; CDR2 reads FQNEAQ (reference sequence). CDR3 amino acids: CASSYLQDSQETQYF. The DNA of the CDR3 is TGTGCCAGCAGCTACCTCCAGGACAGCCAAGAGACCCAGTACTTC.

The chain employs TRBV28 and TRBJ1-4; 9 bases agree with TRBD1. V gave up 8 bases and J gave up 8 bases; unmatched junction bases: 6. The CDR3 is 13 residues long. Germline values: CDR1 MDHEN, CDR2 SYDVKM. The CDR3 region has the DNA TGTGCCAGCCGGACAGGGGAAGGCGAAAAACTGTTTTTT. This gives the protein CASRTGEGEKLFF.

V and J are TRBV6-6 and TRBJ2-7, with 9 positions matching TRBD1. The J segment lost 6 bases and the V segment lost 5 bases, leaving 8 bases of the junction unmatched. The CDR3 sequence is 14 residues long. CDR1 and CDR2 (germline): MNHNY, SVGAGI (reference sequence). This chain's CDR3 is CASSGTGRLGEQYF. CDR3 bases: TGTGCCAGCAGTGGGACAGGGAGGCTGGGCGAGCAGTACTTC.

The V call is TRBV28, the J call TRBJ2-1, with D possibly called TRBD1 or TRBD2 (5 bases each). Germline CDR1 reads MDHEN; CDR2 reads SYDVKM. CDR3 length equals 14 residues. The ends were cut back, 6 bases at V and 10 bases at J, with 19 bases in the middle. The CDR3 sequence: CASRAGTPRREQFF. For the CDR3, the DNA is TGTGCCAGCAGGGCCGGGACCCCAAGGAGGGAGCAGTTCTTC.

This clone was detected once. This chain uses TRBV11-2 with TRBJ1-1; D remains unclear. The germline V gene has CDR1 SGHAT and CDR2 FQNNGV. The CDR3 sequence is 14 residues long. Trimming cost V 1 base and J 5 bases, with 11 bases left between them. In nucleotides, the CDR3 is TGTGCCAGCAGCTTAGGTGTGGGCAGGACTGAAGCTTTCTTT. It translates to CASSLGVGRTEAFF.

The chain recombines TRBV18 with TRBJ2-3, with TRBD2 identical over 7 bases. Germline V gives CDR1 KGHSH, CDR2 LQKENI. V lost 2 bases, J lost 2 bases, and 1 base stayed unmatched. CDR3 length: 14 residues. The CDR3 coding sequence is TGTGCCAGCTCACCAACTAGCGCCACAGATACGCAGTATTTT. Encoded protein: CASSPTSATDTQYF.

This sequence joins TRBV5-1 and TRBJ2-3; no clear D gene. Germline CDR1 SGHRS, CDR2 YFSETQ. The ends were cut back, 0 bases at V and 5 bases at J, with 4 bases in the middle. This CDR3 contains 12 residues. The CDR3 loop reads CASSLGQDTQYF. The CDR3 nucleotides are TGCGCCAGCAGCTTGGGACAAGATACGCAGTATTTT. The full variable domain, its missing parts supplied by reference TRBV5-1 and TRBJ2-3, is KAGVTQTPRYLIKTRGQQVTLSCSPISGHRSVSWYQQTPGQGLQFLFEYFSETQRNKGNFPGRFSGRQFSNSRSEMNVSTLELGDSALYLCASSLGQDTQYFGPGTRLTVL.

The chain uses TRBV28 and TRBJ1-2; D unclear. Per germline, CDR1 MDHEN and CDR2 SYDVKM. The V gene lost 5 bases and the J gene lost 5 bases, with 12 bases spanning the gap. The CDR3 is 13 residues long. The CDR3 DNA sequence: TGTGCCAGCAGTACCCACCCTCAATATGGCTACACCTTC. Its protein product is CASSTHPQYGYTF.

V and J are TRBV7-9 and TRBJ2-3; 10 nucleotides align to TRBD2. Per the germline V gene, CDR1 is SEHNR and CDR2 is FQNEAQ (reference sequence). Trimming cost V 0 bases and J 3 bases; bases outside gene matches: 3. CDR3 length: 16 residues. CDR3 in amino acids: CASSLAAGGSTDTQYF. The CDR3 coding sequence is TGTGCCAGCAGCTTAGCAGCGGGAGGGAGTACAGATACGCAGTATTTT.

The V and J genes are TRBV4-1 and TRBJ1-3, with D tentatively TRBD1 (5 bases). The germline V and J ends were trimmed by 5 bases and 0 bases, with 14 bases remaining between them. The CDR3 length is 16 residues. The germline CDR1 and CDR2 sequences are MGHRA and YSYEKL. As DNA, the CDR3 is TGCGCCAGCAGCGTCAGCTTACAGGCCTCTGGAAACACCATATATTTT. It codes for CASSVSLQASGNTIYF.

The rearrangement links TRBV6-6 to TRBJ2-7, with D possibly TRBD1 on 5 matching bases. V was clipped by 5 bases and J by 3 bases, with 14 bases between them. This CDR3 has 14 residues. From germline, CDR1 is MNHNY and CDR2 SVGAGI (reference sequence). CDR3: CASSPGHPVYEQYF. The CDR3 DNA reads TGTGCCAGCAGTCCTGGACACCCGGTCTACGAGCAGTACTTC.

The CDR3 reads CASTDPGLAGGREQYF. The CDR3, as DNA: TGTGCCAGCACCGACCCGGGGCTAGCGGGAGGTAGAGAGCAGTACTTC. V is TRBV28 and J is TRBJ2-7; 11 nucleotides align to TRBD2. V dropped 7 bases and J dropped 7; count of bases not matched to a gene: 15. This CDR3 spans 16 amino acids. The germline gives CDR1 MDHEN, CDR2 SYDVKM.

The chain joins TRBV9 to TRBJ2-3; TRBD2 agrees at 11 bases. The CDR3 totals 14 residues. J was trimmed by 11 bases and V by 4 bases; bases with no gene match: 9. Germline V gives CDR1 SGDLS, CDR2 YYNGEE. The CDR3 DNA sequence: TGTGCCAGCAGCTCGGGGGCTAGCGGGAGGAGGCAGTATTTT. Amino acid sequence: CASSSGASGRRQYF.